This T cell receptor (beta chain) comes out of a study of T cells in Graves' hyperthyroidism and ophthalmopathy. Study conclusions and caveats: The model predicted ophthalmopathy a median around 6.5 months before onset. Peripheral blood also featured most of the thyroid clonotypes expanded above 0.001.

Fresh peripheral blood, approximately 10 ml, yielded the PBMCs. This clonotype turned up a few times. The antigen is undetermined. What was amplified from RNA transcripts were TCR beta CDR3 regions. Initially, a first-round RT-PCR of the TCR CDR3 employed the HTBI primer set. TCRdb reanalysed the multiplex PCR reads using MiXCR and keeps one entry per CDR3 protein. The table records approximately 400,000 distinct CDR3 sequences, under 15% of them present only once. This TCR was recovered from a woman aged 30 to 39 with Graves' hyperthyroidism. The sequencing sample was made of blood.

Here the CDR3 reads CASSLDGGRFYEQYF. CDR3 in DNA: TGCGCCAGCAGCTTGGATGGTGGGAGATTCTACGAGCAGTACTTC. The V call is TRBV5-1, the J call TRBJ2-7; TRBD2 might be the D (5 bases). CDR3 length equals 15 residues. Between the trimmed V and J ends, which lost 0 bases and 3 bases, there was a span of 13 bases. Germline-derived CDR1 and CDR2 are SGHRS and YFSETQ.